Listed here is a single T cell receptor (beta chain). Its antigen remains unknown. Germline V CDR1 and CDR2: SGHRS, YFSETQ. The CDR3 sequence is 15 residues long. The ends were cut back, 0 bases at V and 0 bases at J, with 9 bases in the middle. The record originates from a study of T cell responses to AZD1222 COVID-19 vaccine. General observations from the study: Regions 160-218 and 743-854 dominated among vaccine-associated CD4 TCRs spanning spike. Reports say nearly half of spike-specific TCRs go after unmutated variant regions.

Here immunoSEQ multiplex PCR was the method, and the copy in TCRdb shows in-frame clones only, minus some. The data contain 90,000 to 150,000 clones, about nine tenths of them singletons. The chain combines TRBV5-1 with TRBJ1-1; D is unresolved. The TCR was taken from an adult who received the AZD1222 COVID-19 vaccine. Sequencing used peripheral blood, obtained 28 days after the second AZD1222 dose. DNA for the CDR3: TGCGCCAGCAGCTTGGGTCACCAACTGAACACTGAAGCTTTCTTT. Translating it yields CASSLGHQLNTEAFF.